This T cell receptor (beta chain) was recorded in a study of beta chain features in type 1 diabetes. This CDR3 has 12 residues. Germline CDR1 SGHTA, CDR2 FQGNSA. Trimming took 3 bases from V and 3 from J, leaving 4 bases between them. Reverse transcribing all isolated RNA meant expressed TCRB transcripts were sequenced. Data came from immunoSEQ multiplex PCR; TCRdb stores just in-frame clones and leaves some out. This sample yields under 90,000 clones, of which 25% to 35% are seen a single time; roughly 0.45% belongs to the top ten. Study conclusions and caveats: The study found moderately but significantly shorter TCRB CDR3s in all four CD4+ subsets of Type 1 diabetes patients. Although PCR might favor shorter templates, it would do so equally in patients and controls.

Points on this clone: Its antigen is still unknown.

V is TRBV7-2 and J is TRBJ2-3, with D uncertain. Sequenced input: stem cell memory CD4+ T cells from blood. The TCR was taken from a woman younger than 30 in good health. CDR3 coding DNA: TGTGCCAGCAGCTTTTTAACAGATACGCAGTATTTT. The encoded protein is CASSFLTDTQYF.